The rows below give T cell receptor beta chains drawn from one sample of a study of OX40 agonist ivuxolimab in advanced cancers. Here immunoSEQ multiplex PCR was the method, and the copy in TCRdb shows in-frame clones only, minus some. The data hold under 95,000 clones, with around 85% observed a single time. The sample here was CD4+ or CD8+ T cells sorted from blood, taken in a trial of the OX40 agonist ivuxolimab. These receptors all come from an adult with an advanced solid tumor such as melanoma, head and neck, liver or kidney cancer. CDR3s include the opening cysteine and the closing phenylalanine or tryptophan. D genes are given only for firm matches. Some rows have no size entry. The others give once, few or many, or a class for an expanded clone.

CDR3 protein: CASSDEATYEQYF
CDR3 DNA: TGTGCCAGCAGTGACGAGGCAACCTACGAGCAGTACTTC
clone size: few
J gene: TRBJ2-7
D gene: -
V gene: TRBV2
CDR3 length: 13

CDR3 protein: CASKSGSLAKNIQYF
CDR3 DNA: TGTGCCAGTAAGAGCGGGTCCCTAGCCAAAAACATTCAGTACTTC
clone size: -
J gene: TRBJ2-4
D gene: -
V gene: TRBV19
CDR3 length: 15

CDR3 protein: CASSIRMNTEAFF
CDR3 DNA: TGTGCCAGTAGTATACGGATGAACACTGAAGCTTTCTTT
clone size: -
J gene: TRBJ1-1
D gene: -
V gene: TRBV19
CDR3 length: 13

CDR3 protein: CASSLGGGTEAFF
CDR3 DNA: TGCGCCAGCAGCTTGGGGGGCGGCACTGAAGCTTTCTTT
clone size: -
J gene: TRBJ1-1
D gene: -
V gene: TRBV5-1
CDR3 length: 13

CDR3 protein: CTSSDRTGSSYEQYF
CDR3 DNA: TGCACCAGCAGTGATCGAACAGGTTCCTCCTACGAGCAGTACTTC
clone size: -
J gene: TRBJ2-7
D gene: -
V gene: TRBV10-2
CDR3 length: 15

CDR3 protein: CASSESRHNSGNSPLHF
CDR3 DNA: TGTGCCAGCAGTGAATCCCGTCATAATTCGGGGAATTCACCCCTCCACTTT
clone size: -
J gene: TRBJ1-6
D gene: -
V gene: TRBV25-1
CDR3 length: 17

CDR3 protein: CASSHGTEQYF
CDR3 DNA: TGTGCCAGCAGCCACGGGACCGAGCAGTACTTC
clone size: once
J gene: TRBJ2-7
D gene: -
V gene: TRBV7-3
CDR3 length: 11

CDR3 protein: CASSSTSGGASSTGELFF
CDR3 DNA: TGTGCCAGTAGTTCAACTAGCGGGGGGGCCTCGAGCACCGGGGAGCTGTTTTTT
clone size: -
J gene: TRBJ2-2
D gene: TRBD2
V gene: TRBV19
CDR3 length: 18

CDR3 protein: CATWTLGVSEQYF
CDR3 DNA: TGTGCCACATGGACCCTTGGGGTTTCCGAGCAGTACTTC
clone size: -
J gene: TRBJ2-7
D gene: -
V gene: TRBV6-1
CDR3 length: 13

CDR3 protein: CASSDGYPPLYF
CDR3 DNA: TGTGCCAGCAGTGACGGTTATCCACCCCTCTACTTT
clone size: -
J gene: TRBJ1-6
D gene: -
V gene: TRBV25-1
CDR3 length: 12